This T cell receptor (beta chain) was documented in a study of T cells in women clearing cervical HPV infection. Whole-study context: Blood came at first lesion visit for cases, post-clearance for controls. Study results and limitations: Repertoire richness, not evenness, was significantly elevated in CIN3+ cases versus controls. It is unknown whether associations predate infection; no effector/memory or HPV-specific sorting.

Clones were sequenced by immunoSEQ multiplex PCR, and TCRdb holds only the in-frame ones, with some missing. Its table lists 40,000 to 60,000 clones. In regard to this clone: Its antigen remains unknown.

The TCR comes from a woman aged 18 to 75 with a cervical HPV16 infection that either progressed to CIN3+ or cleared (not recorded which). The specimen sequenced was blood buffy coat.

The part of the CDR3 DNA that was read is TGCAGCGTTGAAAGGACTAGTCGCGGGGGGTTGGAGACC. Encoded protein: CSVERTSRGGLET. The whole CDR3 sequence reads CSVERTSRGGLETYTF. This chain links TRBV29-1 with TRBJ1-2; possibly TRBD1 for D (5 bases). The read terminates 3 residues before the CDR3 end, so the remaining end is supplied by the germline J gene. CDR1 SQVTM and CDR2 ANQGSEA come from the germline V gene. The CDR3 has 16 amino acids.